Below are 17 T cell receptor beta chains sequenced from a single sample in a study of graft-versus-host responses after intestinal transplantation. Profiled with immunoSEQ multiplex PCR; TCRdb holds only in-frame clones, not every one. The sample has about 21,000 clones; approximately 60% are singletons. The sample was alloreactive CD4+ T cells from a mixed lymphocyte reaction culture, taken before intestinal transplant. The sample's subset: CFSE-low proliferating T cells sorted from roughly six-day pre-transplant mixed lymphocyte reaction (GvH or HvG direction). The receptors derive from a human patient who received an intestinal transplant.

V usage is TRBV29-1 and J usage is TRBJ1-1, with no clear D. This CDR3 comprises 14 residues. V was cut by 6 bases and J by 0 bases, with 14 bases left in between. Germline V lookup: CDR1 SQVTM, CDR2 ANQGSEA. CDR3 protein: CSVVTSGVNTEAFF. The CDR3 DNA is TGCAGCGTAGTCACCTCCGGAGTGAACACTGAAGCTTTCTTT.

This clone came up a few times. This chain links TRBV7-6 with TRBJ2-1, with D possibly being TRBD2 (7 bases). The ends were cut back, 3 bases at V and 7 bases at J, with 13 bases in the middle. This CDR3 is built from 14 residues. From germline, CDR1 is SGHVS and CDR2 FNYEAQ. This CDR3 reads CASSFGGAGNEQFF. The CDR3 DNA is TGTGCCAGCAGCTTTGGGGGGGCCGGGAATGAGCAGTTCTTC.

In this sample, this clone turned up a few times. The chain employs TRBV21-1 and TRBJ2-5; the D call of TRBD2 is as the table states it, not checked on the DNA. TRBV21-1 is flagged as a pseudogene. CDR3 size: 17 residues. The CDR3: CASSKARASGPQETQYF. CDR3 bases: TGTGCCAGCAGCAAAGCGAGGGCTAGCGGGCCGCAAGAGACCCAGTACTTC.

This clone was counted between two and nine times. The chain combines TRBV4-1 with TRBJ1-2; D call uncertain. Germline assignment: CDR1 MGHRA and CDR2 YSYEKL. V lost 0 bases, J lost 1 base, and 6 bases lay in between. CDR3 length: 14 residues. Here the CDR3 reads CASSQENFNYGYTF. The CDR3 coding sequence is TGCGCCAGCAGCCAAGAAAACTTTAACTATGGCTACACCTTC.

The rearrangement joins TRBV18 to TRBJ2-3, with D unresolved. There are 13 residues in the CDR3. Germline lookup yields CDR1 KGHSH and CDR2 LQKENI. Trimming stripped 1 base from V and 2 bases from J, with 4 bases between. CDR3: CASSPLHTDTQYF. CDR3 DNA sequence: TGTGCCAGCTCACCACTACACACAGATACGCAGTATTTT.

This chain links TRBV21-1 with TRBJ2-1; no check of the table's D call, TRBD2, against the DNA was made. TRBV21-1 is a pseudogene locus. The CDR3 consists of 13 residues. The CDR3 nucleotides are TGTGCCAGCAGCAAGAGAGGGTACAATGAGCAGTTCTTC. Amino acids: CASSKRGYNEQFF.

V and J are TRBV7-9 and TRBJ2-7; 8 bases fit TRBD1. The CDR3 contains 16 residues. Germline V CDR1 and CDR2: SEHNR, FQNEAQ (reference sequence). The V gene end was trimmed by 5 bases and the J gene end by 3 bases; junction bases not matched to a gene: 12. Here the CDR3 reads CASSPGTGVPFYEQYF. The CDR3 coding sequence is TGTGCCAGCAGCCCAGGGACAGGTGTACCGTTCTACGAGCAGTACTTC.

This clone is classed as medium-sized. The V and J genes are TRBV4-2 and TRBJ2-7; 8 bases are a match to TRBD2. The CDR3 has 14 amino acids. CDR1 and CDR2 (germline): LGHNA, YNFKEQ. Unmatched junction bases numbered 4, after V lost 1 base and J lost 5 bases. CDR3 bases: TGTGCCAGCAGCCAAGTCGGGACTAGGAACGAGCAGTACTTC. It codes for CASSQVGTRNEQYF.

Only a few counts were recorded for this clone. The V and J genes are TRBV4-1 and TRBJ1-5, with 7 bases identical to TRBD1. This CDR3 is 15 amino acids long. Germline lookup yields CDR1 MGHRA and CDR2 YSYEKL. V was pared by 4 bases and J by 0 bases, with 3 bases of the junction left unmatched. The CDR3 DNA is TGCGCCAGCAGCCGACAGGGTAATAGCAATCAGCCCCAGCATTTT. It yields the protein CASSRQGNSNQPQHF.

The chain couples TRBV11-2 to TRBJ2-1; the match to TRBD2 covers 10 bases. The ends lost 3 bases at V and 9 bases at J; junction bases unmatched: 8. The CDR3 length is 15 residues. The V gene's germline CDR1 is SGHAT and CDR2 FQNNGV. CDR3 bases: TGTGCCAGCAGCTTTTACCCGGGACTAGCGAGTGAGCAGTTCTTC. Its protein is CASSFYPGLASEQFF.

The chain couples TRBV7-8 to TRBJ2-2, with a weak D call TRBD2 (7 bases). The CDR3 loop spans 15 amino acids. Germline values: CDR1 SGHVS, CDR2 FQNEAQ. V lost 3 bases and J 4 bases, leaving 12 bases between the germline ends. The CDR3 DNA is TGTGCCAGCAGCTTGAGGGGGGGCCGCACCGGGGAGCTGTTTTTT. This encodes CASSLRGGRTGELFF.

This clone was recorded a few times. The chain joins TRBV30 to TRBJ2-3, with 9 bases aligning to TRBD2. CDR1 is GTSNPN and CDR2 is SVGIG in the germline V gene (reference sequence). J gave up 0 bases and V 8 bases, and 12 bases lay outside the gene matches. This CDR3 has 16 residues. CDR3 DNA sequence: TGTGCCGGGGGCCGGACTAGCGTATCTAGCACAGATACGCAGTATTTT. Protein product: CAGGRTSVSSTDTQYF.

A single count supports this clone. This chain uses TRBV5-1 with TRBJ2-7; TRBD2 is a possible D gene (7 bases). V lost 1 base, J lost 4 bases, and 9 bases lay in between. This CDR3 contains 13 residues. Per germline, CDR1 SGHRS and CDR2 YFSETQ. The CDR3 region is CASSLKGGYEQYF. In DNA form, the CDR3 reads TGCGCCAGCAGCTTGAAGGGGGGGTACGAGCAGTACTTC.

The V and J genes are TRBV7-8 and TRBJ2-7; D gene ambiguous. V was pared by 1 base and J by 2 bases, with 3 bases between. The CDR3 totals 12 residues. CDR1 and CDR2 (germline): SGHVS, FQNEAQ. For the CDR3, the DNA is TGTGCCAGCAGCTTAGACACCTACGAGCAGTACTTC. It encodes CASSLDTYEQYF.

This clone has only a few counts. The rearrangement uses TRBV5-4 and TRBJ1-1; D uncertain. V was shortened by 5 bases and J by 1 base, with 12 bases between the two germline ends. There are 14 residues in the CDR3. Germline-derived CDR1 and CDR2 are SGHNT and YYREEE (reference sequence). CDR3 nucleotide sequence: TGTGCCAGCAGTTTCCTAGGCGCGAACACTGAAGCTTTCTTT. Its protein is CASSFLGANTEAFF.

The V call is TRBV15, the J call TRBJ2-5, with 7 nucleotides matching TRBD1. CDR3 length: 15 amino acids. Germline loops: CDR1 LNHNV, CDR2 YYDKDF (reference sequence). J lost 5 bases, V lost 3 bases, and 9 bases had no gene match. CDR3 in DNA: TGTGCCACCAGCAGCCGACAGGGATCGGGGGAGACCCAGTACTTC. It translates to CATSSRQGSGETQYF.

In its sample, this clone was seen a few times. The chain couples TRBV9 to TRBJ2-7; TRBD2 matches 10 bases. Germline CDR1 reads SGDLS; CDR2 reads YYNGEE. This CDR3 is built from 14 residues. Trimming at V came to 3 bases and at J to 1 base, leaving 1 base not matched to a gene. The CDR3 coding sequence is TGTGCCAGCAGCGGGACTAGCGGATCCTACGAGCAGTACTTC. It specifies CASSGTSGSYEQYF.